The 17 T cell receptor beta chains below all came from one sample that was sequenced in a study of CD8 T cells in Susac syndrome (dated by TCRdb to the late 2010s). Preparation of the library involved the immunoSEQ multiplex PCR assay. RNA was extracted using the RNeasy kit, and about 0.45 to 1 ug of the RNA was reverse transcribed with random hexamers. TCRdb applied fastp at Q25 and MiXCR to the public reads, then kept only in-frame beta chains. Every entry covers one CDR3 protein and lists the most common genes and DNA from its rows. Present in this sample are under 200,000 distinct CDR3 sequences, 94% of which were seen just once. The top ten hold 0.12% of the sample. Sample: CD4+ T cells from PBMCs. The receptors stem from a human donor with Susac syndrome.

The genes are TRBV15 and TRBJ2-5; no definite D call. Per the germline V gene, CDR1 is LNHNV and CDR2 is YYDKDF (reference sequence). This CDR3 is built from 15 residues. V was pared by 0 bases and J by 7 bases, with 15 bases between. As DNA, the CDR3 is TGTGCCACCAGCAGAGATTCGCAACAGTTCCGGACCCAGTACTTC. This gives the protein CATSRDSQQFRTQYF.

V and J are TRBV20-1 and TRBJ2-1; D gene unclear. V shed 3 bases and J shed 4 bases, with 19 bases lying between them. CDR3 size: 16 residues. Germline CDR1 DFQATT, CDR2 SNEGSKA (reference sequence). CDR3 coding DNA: TGCAGTGCTAGTTCTCCGGCCTCAGCTAGTTACAATGAGCAGTTCTTC. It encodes CSASSPASASYNEQFF.

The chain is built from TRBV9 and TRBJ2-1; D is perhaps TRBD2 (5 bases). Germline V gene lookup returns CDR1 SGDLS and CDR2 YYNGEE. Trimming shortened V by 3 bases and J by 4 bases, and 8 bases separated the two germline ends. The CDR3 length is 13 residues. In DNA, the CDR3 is TGTGCCAGCAGCGCCGGGGAATACAATGAGCAGTTCTTC. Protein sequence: CASSAGEYNEQFF.

The CDR3 is CASRQEVGVGYTF. CDR3 nucleotide sequence: TGTGCCAGCCGACAGGAGGTAGGCGTCGGCTACACCTTC. The chain has TRBV2 and TRBJ1-2, with a weak D call TRBD1 (6 bases). CDR1 and CDR2 from the germline V gene are SNHLY and FYNNEI. The germline V and J ends were trimmed by 8 bases and 8 bases, with 18 bases remaining between them. The CDR3 is made up of 13 amino acids.

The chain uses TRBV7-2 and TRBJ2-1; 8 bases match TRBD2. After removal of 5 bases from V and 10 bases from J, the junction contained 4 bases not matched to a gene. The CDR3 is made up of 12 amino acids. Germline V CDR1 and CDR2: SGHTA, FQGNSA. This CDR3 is CASSPLAGEQFF. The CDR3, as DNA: TGTGCCAGCAGCCCGTTAGCGGGGGAGCAGTTCTTC. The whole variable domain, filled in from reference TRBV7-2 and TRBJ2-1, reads GAGVSQSPSNKVTEKGKDVELRCDPISGHTALYWYRQSLGQGLEFLIYFQGNSAPDKSGLPSDRFSAERTGGSVSTLTIQRTQQEDSAVYLCASSPLAGEQFFGPGTRLTVL.

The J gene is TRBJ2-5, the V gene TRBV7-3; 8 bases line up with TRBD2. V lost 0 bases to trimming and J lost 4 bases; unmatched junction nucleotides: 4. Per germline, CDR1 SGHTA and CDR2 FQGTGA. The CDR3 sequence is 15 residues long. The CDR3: CASSLTRTSTETQYF. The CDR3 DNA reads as TGTGCCAGCAGCTTAACCCGGACTAGCACAGAGACCCAGTACTTC. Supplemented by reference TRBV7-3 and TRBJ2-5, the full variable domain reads GAGVSQTPSNKVTEKGKYVELRCDPISGHTALYWYRQSLGQGPEFLIYFQGTGAADDSGLPNDRFFAVRPEGSVSTLKIQRTERGDSAVYLCASSLTRTSTETQYFGPGTRLLVL.

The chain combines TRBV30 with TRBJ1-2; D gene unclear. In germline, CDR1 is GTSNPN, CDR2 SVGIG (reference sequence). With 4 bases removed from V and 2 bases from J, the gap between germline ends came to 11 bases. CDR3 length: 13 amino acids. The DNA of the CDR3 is TGTGCCTGGACGTTTACGGAGAACTATGGCTACACCTTC. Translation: CAWTFTENYGYTF.

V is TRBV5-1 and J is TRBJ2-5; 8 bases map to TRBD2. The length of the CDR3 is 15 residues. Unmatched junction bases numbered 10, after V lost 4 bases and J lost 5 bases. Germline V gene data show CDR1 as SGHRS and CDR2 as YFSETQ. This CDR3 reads CASSLKPGLEETQYF. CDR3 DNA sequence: TGCGCCAGCAGCCTGAAACCGGGACTAGAGGAGACCCAGTACTTC.

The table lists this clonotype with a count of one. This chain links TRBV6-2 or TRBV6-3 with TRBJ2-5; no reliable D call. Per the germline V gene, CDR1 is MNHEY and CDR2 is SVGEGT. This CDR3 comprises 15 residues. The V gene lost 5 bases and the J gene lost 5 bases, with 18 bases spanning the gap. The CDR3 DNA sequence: TGTGCCAGCAGTACAGCCCTCTCTTACCGCGAGACCCAGTACTTC. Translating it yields CASSTALSYRETQYF.

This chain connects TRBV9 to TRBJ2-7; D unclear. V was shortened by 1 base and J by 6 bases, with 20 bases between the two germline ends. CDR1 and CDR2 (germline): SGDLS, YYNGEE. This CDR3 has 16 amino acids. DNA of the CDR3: TGTGCCAGCAGCGTAAACGCGGATCCCTCCGGGTTCGAGCAGTACTTC. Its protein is CASSVNADPSGFEQYF.

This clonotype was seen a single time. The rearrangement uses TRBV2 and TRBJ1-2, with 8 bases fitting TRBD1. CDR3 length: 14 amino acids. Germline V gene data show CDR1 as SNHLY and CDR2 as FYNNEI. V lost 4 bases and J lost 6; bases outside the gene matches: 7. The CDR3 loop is CASSGNRGVDGYTF. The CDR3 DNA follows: TGTGCCAGCAGTGGGAACAGGGGGGTCGATGGCTACACCTTC.

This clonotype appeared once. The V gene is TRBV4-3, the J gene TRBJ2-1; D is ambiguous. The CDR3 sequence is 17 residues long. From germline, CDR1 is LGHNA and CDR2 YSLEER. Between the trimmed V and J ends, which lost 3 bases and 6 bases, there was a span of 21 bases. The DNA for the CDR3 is TGCGCCAGCAGCCATCAGGTAGGGCGTCCGTCCGGCAATGAGCAGTTCTTC. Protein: CASSHQVGRPSGNEQFF.

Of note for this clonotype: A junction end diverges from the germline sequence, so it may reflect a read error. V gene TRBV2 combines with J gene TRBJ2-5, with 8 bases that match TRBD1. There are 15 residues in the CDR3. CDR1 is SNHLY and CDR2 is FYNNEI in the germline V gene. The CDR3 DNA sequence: TGTGCCAGCAGTGAAGTCGGACAGGGAGGAGAGGCCCAGTACTTC. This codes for CASSEVGQGGEAQYF.

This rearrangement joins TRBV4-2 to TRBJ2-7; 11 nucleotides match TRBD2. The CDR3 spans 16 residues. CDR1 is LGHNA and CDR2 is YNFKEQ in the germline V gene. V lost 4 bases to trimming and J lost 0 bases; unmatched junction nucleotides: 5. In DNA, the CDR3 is TGTGCCAGCAGCCCCCACACTAGCGGGGGCTCCTACGAGCAGTACTTC. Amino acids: CASSPHTSGGSYEQYF.

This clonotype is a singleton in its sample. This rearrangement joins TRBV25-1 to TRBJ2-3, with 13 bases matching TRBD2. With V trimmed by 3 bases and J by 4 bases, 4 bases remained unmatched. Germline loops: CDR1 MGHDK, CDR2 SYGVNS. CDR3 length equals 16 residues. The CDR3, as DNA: TGTGCCAGCAGTGATTCCGGGACTAGCGGGGCAGATACGCAGTATTTT. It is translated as CASSDSGTSGADTQYF.

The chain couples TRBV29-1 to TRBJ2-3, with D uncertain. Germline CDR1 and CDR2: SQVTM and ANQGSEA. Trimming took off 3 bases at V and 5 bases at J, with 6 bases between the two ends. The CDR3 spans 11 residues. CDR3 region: CSVDRRDTQYF. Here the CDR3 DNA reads TGCAGCGTTGATCGAAGAGATACGCAGTATTTT.

CDR3: CASRSGVTNEKLFF. In DNA, the CDR3 is TGTGCCAGCAGATCAGGGGTAACTAATGAAAAACTGTTTTTT. V usage is TRBV4-2 and J usage is TRBJ1-4, with D perhaps matching TRBD1 (6 bases). This CDR3 contains 14 residues. Germline values: CDR1 LGHNA, CDR2 YNFKEQ. V lost 6 bases to trimming and J lost 1 base, with 9 bases between them.